These 14 T cell receptor beta chains were sequenced from one sample in a study of cytomegalovirus exposure and HLA in healthy donors. Clones were sequenced by immunoSEQ multiplex PCR, and TCRdb holds only the in-frame ones, with some missing. The data contain around 400,000 clones, 70% to 90% of them seen just once; the ten biggest clones take up roughly 0.82%. The sequenced sample consisted of PBMCs. These TCRs come from a woman under 30 in good health and CMV-seronegative.

The V call is TRBV10-3, the J call TRBJ2-4, with 7 bases aligning to TRBD1. With 0 bases clipped from V and 8 bases from J, the junction kept 19 bases outside the gene matches. Looked up from germline, CDR1 is ENHRY and CDR2 is SYGVKD. The CDR3 sequence is 19 residues long. The CDR3 DNA sequence: TGTGCCATCAGTGAGTCCGTAGTAGAGGGGGCGCGGGTCAGCTACATTCAGTACTTC. This encodes CAISESVVEGARVSYIQYF.

This clone was found once. V usage is TRBV29-1 and J usage is TRBJ2-3; 7 bases agree with TRBD2. Germline values: CDR1 SQVTM, CDR2 ANQGSEA. The CDR3 loop spans 13 amino acids. With 6 bases clipped from V and 4 bases from J, the junction kept 7 bases outside the gene matches. The CDR3 spells CSVQGGVSDTQYF. CDR3 nucleotide sequence: TGCAGCGTCCAGGGAGGGGTATCAGATACGCAGTATTTT.

This CDR3 reads CASSQTGRRTGELFF. The CDR3 DNA reads TGTGCCAGCAGCCAGACAGGGCGCCGCACCGGGGAGCTGTTTTTT. This chain links TRBV7-9 with TRBJ2-2; 7 bases are a match to TRBD1. Germline values: CDR1 SEHNR, CDR2 FQNEAQ (reference sequence). This CDR3 is 15 amino acids long. The V gene end was trimmed by 5 bases and the J gene end by 4 bases; junction bases not matched to a gene: 7.

This chain uses TRBV4-1 with TRBJ1-5; 10 positions match TRBD1. CDR3 length equals 22 residues. Germline V lookup: CDR1 MGHRA, CDR2 YSYEKL. With 0 bases clipped from V and 3 bases from J, the junction kept 20 bases outside the gene matches. The CDR3 DNA sequence: TGCGCCAGCAGCCAAGATATAAATATGTGGACCGGGACAGGGGAGGACAATCAGCCCCAGCATTTT. Encoded protein: CASSQDINMWTGTGEDNQPQHF.

The DNA for the CDR3 is TGTGCCAGCGTCGGGACTAGCGTTAGTAACAATGAGCAGTTCTTC. Protein: CASVGTSVSNNEQFF. V gene TRBV2 combines with J gene TRBJ2-1; TRBD2 aligns across 10 bases. The V segment lost 8 bases and the J segment 5 bases; nucleotides outside the gene matches: 9. CDR1 SNHLY and CDR2 FYNNEI come from the germline V gene. This CDR3 comprises 15 residues.

The chain employs TRBV23-1 and TRBJ2-7; 7 bases agree with TRBD1. TRBV23-1 is an open reading frame whose function is uncertain. V dropped 0 bases and J dropped 7; count of bases not matched to a gene: 15. The length of the CDR3 is 17 residues. CDR3 sequence reads: CASSQSWSGGVFWEQYF. CDR3 coding DNA: TGCGCCAGCAGTCAATCTTGGTCAGGGGGAGTTTTTTGGGAGCAGTACTTC.

The chain carries TRBV7-6 and TRBJ2-7, with a weak D call TRBD2 (6 bases). Trimming cost V 5 bases and J 0 bases, with 8 bases left between them. The CDR3 is made up of 13 amino acids. CDR1 is SGHVS, CDR2 FNYEAQ, per germline. CDR3 loop: CASSHGSSYEQYF. As DNA, the CDR3 is TGTGCCAGCAGCCACGGGAGCTCCTACGAGCAGTACTTC.

The V call is TRBV28, the J call TRBJ1-3; D gene uncertain. The V and J ends lost 4 bases and 4 bases respectively, with 14 bases between them. Germline V gene lookup returns CDR1 MDHEN and CDR2 SYDVKM. This CDR3 comprises 15 residues. CDR3 in amino acids: CASSSNQAAGNTIYF. Written as DNA, the CDR3 is TGTGCCAGCAGTTCCAATCAGGCAGCAGGAAACACCATATATTTT. Based on the CDR3 plus reference TRBV28 and TRBJ1-3, the full variable domain is DVKVTQSSRYLVKRTGEKVFLECVQDMDHENMFWYRQDPGLGLRLIYFSYDVKMKEKGDIPEGYSVSREKKERFSLILESASTNQTSMYLCASSSNQAAGNTIYFGEGSWLTVV.

In this sample, this clone turned up once. The rearrangement links TRBV28 to TRBJ1-2; 7 bases map to TRBD1. The CDR3 totals 15 residues. V lost 2 bases to trimming and J lost 7 bases; unmatched junction nucleotides: 10. CDR1 and CDR2 (germline): MDHEN, SYDVKM. This CDR3 reads CASSLETGYSGGYTF. CDR3 nucleotides: TGTGCCAGCAGTTTAGAGACAGGGTATTCCGGTGGCTACACCTTC.

In nucleotides, the CDR3 is TGTGCCAGCAGTCGAGTAGCGGGAGTTATATCAGATACGCAGTATTTT. It is translated as CASSRVAGVISDTQYF. V usage is TRBV28 and J usage is TRBJ2-3; 9 nucleotides match TRBD2. Germline CDR1 and CDR2: MDHEN and SYDVKM. The CDR3 totals 16 residues. V lost 5 bases to trimming and J lost 4 bases; unmatched junction nucleotides: 10.

The table lists this clone with a count of one. The rearrangement uses TRBV30 and TRBJ2-2; 8 positions match TRBD1. This CDR3 has 15 amino acids. V was pared by 5 bases and J by 0 bases, with 5 bases of the junction left unmatched. Germline assignment: CDR1 GTSNPN and CDR2 SVGIG (reference sequence). The CDR3 sequence is CAWVTGVTNTGELFF. The CDR3 nucleotides read TGTGCCTGGGTGACAGGGGTCACGAACACCGGGGAGCTGTTTTTT.

The chain recombines TRBV6-1 with TRBJ1-1, with 7 bases aligning to TRBD1. The V gene's germline CDR1 is MNHNS and CDR2 SASEGT. V shed 6 bases, J shed 2 bases, and the junction held 3 bases outside the gene matches. This CDR3 has 13 residues. The CDR3 loop is CASRRQGNTEAFF. Written as DNA, the CDR3 is TGTGCCAGCAGAAGACAGGGCAACACTGAAGCTTTCTTT.

The V call is TRBV28, the J call TRBJ2-7, with 9 bases aligning to TRBD1. The junction had 15 bases not matched to a gene; V was cut back by 5 bases and J by 7 bases. Looked up from germline, CDR1 is MDHEN and CDR2 is SYDVKM. This CDR3 spans 16 amino acids. The CDR3 DNA is TGTGCCAGCAGTGGCTTTATGGGACAGGGTGTAGGGGAGCAGTACTTC. Translated, it gives CASSGFMGQGVGEQYF.

The chain carries TRBV9 and TRBJ2-3; TRBD2 matches 12 bases. This CDR3 has 19 amino acids. Germline loops: CDR1 SGDLS, CDR2 YYNGEE. Germline trimming cut 4 bases from V and 2 bases from J; bases unmatched to any gene: 14. The CDR3 nucleotides read TGTGCCAGCAGCCCGCGACTCAGTCGACTAGCGGGGGTCACAGATACGCAGTATTTT. Translated, it gives CASSPRLSRLAGVTDTQYF.